This T cell receptor beta chain came from a study of T cell changes during pregnancy in multiple sclerosis. Clones were read by immunoSEQ multiplex PCR, and TCRdb kept only the in-frame ones, dropping some. The table records some 60,000 clones, roughly 92% of them present only once. The source was peripheral blood, collected in the third trimester of pregnancy. This TCR derives from a female donor in good health, enrolled as a control in a pregnancy study.

This CDR3 is CASSEGFRGETQYF. As DNA, the CDR3 is TGCGCCAGCAGCGAGGGATTCCGCGGGGAGACCCAGTACTTC. The V gene is TRBV5-1, the J gene TRBJ2-5, with a tentative D call TRBD2 (5 bases). V was trimmed by 4 bases and J by 5 bases, leaving 15 bases between them. This CDR3 is 14 amino acids long. Germline V CDR1 and CDR2: SGHRS, YFSETQ.